The T cell receptor (beta chain) described here comes from a study of blood T cell repertoires in COVID-19. Data came from immunoSEQ multiplex PCR; TCRdb stores just in-frame clones and leaves some out. The profile shows about 300,000 clones, 88% of them singletons. Trimming stripped 8 bases from V and 2 bases from J, with 21 bases between. Germline lookup yields CDR1 MDHEN and CDR2 SYDVKM. CDR3 size: 16 residues. This chain joins TRBV28 and TRBJ1-2, with a possible D match to TRBD1 (6 bases). The specimen sequenced was peripheral blood. This receptor was identified in a woman in her thirties who had recovered from COVID-19. The CDR3: CASLGILDSQNYGYTF. The CDR3 DNA sequence: TGTGCCAGCCTAGGGATCTTGGACAGCCAAAACTATGGCTACACCTTC.